Listed below are T cell receptor beta chains from one sample, sequenced in a study of memory CD4+ T cells and cytomegalovirus serostatus. Sequenced by immunoSEQ multiplex PCR; TCRdb stores in-frame clones only, minus some. The sample consists of some 26,000 clones, more than 60% of them appearing once. The source material was memory CD4+ T cells from blood. The receptor source for this set is an adult in good health and CMV-seronegative. CDR3s include the opening cysteine and the closing phenylalanine or tryptophan. Fields, in order: D gene, V gene, clone size, J gene, CDR3 protein, CDR3 DNA. D genes are given only for firm matches. Expanded clones are given a class, and other clones once, few, many or no size at all.

TRBD1	TRBV10-1	.	TRBJ2-3	CASSERTGKSDTQYF	TGCGCCAGCAGTGAGAGGACAGGGAAATCAGATACGCAGTATTTT
.	TRBV30	.	TRBJ1-4	CAWSSVNPGLNEKLFF	TGTGCCTGGAGTTCCGTTAATCCGGGGTTAAATGAAAAACTGTTTTTT
.	TRBV27	.	TRBJ1-5	CASSFRRDSNQPQHF	TGTGCCAGCAGTTTCCGCAGGGATAGCAATCAGCCCCAGCATTTT
.	TRBV4-1	.	TRBJ1-5	CASSQEVRQAIQPQHF	TGCGCCAGCAGCCAAGAGGTCCGGCAGGCAATCCAGCCCCAGCATTTT
.	TRBV7-9	.	TRBJ2-5	CASSLGQLRETQYF	TGTGCCAGCAGCTTAGGGCAGTTGAGAGAGACCCAGTACTTC
.	TRBV7-8	.	TRBJ2-4	CASSLSENIQYF	TGTGCCAGCAGCTTATCCGAAAACATTCAGTACTTC
.	TRBV4-2	.	TRBJ1-3	CASSQDLGSQSGNTIYF	TGTGCCAGCAGCCAAGATCTAGGCAGCCAGTCTGGAAACACCATATATTTT
TRBD1	TRBV7-2	once	TRBJ1-2	CASSPGTGGIYGYTF	TGTGCCAGCAGCCCTGGGACAGGAGGGATTTATGGCTACACCTTC
.	TRBV7-8	few	TRBJ1-4	CASSIGARTNEKLFF	TGTGCCAGCAGCATAGGGGCCAGAACTAATGAAAAACTGTTTTTT
TRBD1	TRBV28	.	TRBJ2-6	CASSSTGIGANVLTF	TGTGCCAGCAGCTCGACAGGGATCGGGGCCAACGTCCTGACTTTC
.	TRBV25-1	.	TRBJ2-7	CASSEIHEQYF	TGTGCCAGCAGTGAAATACACGAGCAGTACTTC
.	TRBV5-6	.	TRBJ1-2	CASRPPGGQGYGYTF	TGTGCCAGCAGACCACCCGGGGGTCAGGGCTATGGCTACACCTTC
.	TRBV2	.	TRBJ2-7	CASRVDSSYEQYF	TGTGCCAGCAGGGTAGACAGTTCCTACGAGCAGTACTTC
TRBD2	TRBV4-3	.	TRBJ2-7	CASSQDSWTSASYEQYF	TGCGCCAGCAGCCAAGATAGTTGGACTAGCGCCTCCTACGAGCAGTACTTC
TRBD1	TRBV6-1	once	TRBJ1-1	CASTRDRGKVTEAFF	TGTGCCAGCACTCGGGACAGGGGAAAGGTCACTGAAGCTTTCTTT
.	TRBV19	once	TRBJ1-5	CASSLYREFNQPQHF	TGTGCCAGTAGTTTATACAGGGAATTCAATCAGCCCCAGCATTTT
TRBD2	TRBV27	.	TRBJ2-2	CASSTGTSGGYTGELFF	TGTGCCAGCAGTACTGGGACTAGCGGGGGATACACCGGGGAGCTGTTTTTT
.	TRBV2	once	TRBJ2-3	CASSPGPGRTDTQYF	TGTGCCAGCAGCCCGGGACCGGGACGCACAGATACGCAGTATTTT
TRBD2	TRBV4-2	once	TRBJ2-1	CASSQDGGAYNEQFF	TGTGCCAGCAGCCAAGACGGGGGGGCCTACAATGAGCAGTTCTTC
TRBD1	TRBV6-1	.	TRBJ2-5	CASRSGTGIWETQYF	TGTGCCAGCAGATCCGGGACAGGGATTTGGGAGACCCAGTACTTC
TRBD2	TRBV10-3	.	TRBJ2-2	CAIRGALAGATGELFF	TGTGCCATCAGGGGGGCACTAGCGGGGGCAACCGGGGAGCTGTTTTTT
.	TRBV9	.	TRBJ2-3	CASSVGSGANVGGADTQYF	TGTGCCAGCAGCGTAGGGTCAGGGGCCAATGTGGGGGGCGCAGATACGCAGTATTTT